This T cell receptor (beta chain) came from a study of CXCR3-negative and CXCR3-positive naive CD8 T cells. Study results and limitations: Relative to CXCR3-negative naive cells, CXCR3-positive naive cells had more hydrophobic TRB CDR3s.

Preparation of TRB cDNA libraries relied on 5' RACE carrying UMI labels. From its re-call of the 5' RACE reads, TCRdb lists each CDR3 protein once, without DNA. This sample's table has about 110,000 distinct CDR3 sequences. The CDR3 is made up of 12 amino acids. CDR1 and CDR2 (germline): SQVTM, ANQGSEA. As regards this clonotype: Its antigen remains unidentified.

Material: naive CXCR3+ CD8+ T cells from blood. Subset noted: CD45RO-CCR7+CD27+CD95- naive CD8+ T cells expressing CXCR3 (TNR3+). The TCR sequence derives from a human donor in good health. Some clones in this sample may be carry-over from other donors' samples. This chain links TRBV29-1 with TRBJ2-7; the TCRdb call, TRBD1, lacks DNA for checking. CDR3 sequence reads: CSVVLQGYEQYF.